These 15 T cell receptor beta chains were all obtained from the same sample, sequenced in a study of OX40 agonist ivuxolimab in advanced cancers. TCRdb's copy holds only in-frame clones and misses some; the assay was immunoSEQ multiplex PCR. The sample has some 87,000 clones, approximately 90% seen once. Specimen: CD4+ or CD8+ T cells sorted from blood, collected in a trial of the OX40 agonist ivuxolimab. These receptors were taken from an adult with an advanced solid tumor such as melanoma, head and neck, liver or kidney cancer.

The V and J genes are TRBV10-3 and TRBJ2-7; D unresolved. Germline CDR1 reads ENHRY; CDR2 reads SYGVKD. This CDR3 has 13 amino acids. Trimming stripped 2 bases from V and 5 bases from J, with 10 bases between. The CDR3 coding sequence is TGTGCCATCAGTGAGACGGCCAGCGACGAGCAGTACTTC. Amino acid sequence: CAISETASDEQYF.

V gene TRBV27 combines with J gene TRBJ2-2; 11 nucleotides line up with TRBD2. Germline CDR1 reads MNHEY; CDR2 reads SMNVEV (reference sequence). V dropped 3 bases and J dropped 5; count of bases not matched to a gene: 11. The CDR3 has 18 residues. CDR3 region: CASSFSTSGTLRTGELFF. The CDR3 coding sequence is TGTGCCAGCAGTTTCTCGACTAGCGGGACGTTACGGACCGGGGAGCTGTTTTTT.

CDR3 protein: CASSLGRRTEAFF. CDR3 bases: TGTGCCAGCAGCTTAGGGCGGAGAACTGAAGCTTTCTTT. This chain links TRBV11-2 with TRBJ1-1; no firm D call. The CDR3 runs to 13 residues. Trimming removed 1 base from V and 5 bases from J, with 8 bases in between. The germline V gene has CDR1 SGHAT and CDR2 FQNNGV.

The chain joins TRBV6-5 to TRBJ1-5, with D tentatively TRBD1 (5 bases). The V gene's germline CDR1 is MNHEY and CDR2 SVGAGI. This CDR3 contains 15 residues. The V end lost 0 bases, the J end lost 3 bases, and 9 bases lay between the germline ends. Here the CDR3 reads CASSYSARANQPQHF. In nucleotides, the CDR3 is TGTGCCAGCAGTTACTCGGCCAGGGCCAATCAGCCCCAGCATTTT.

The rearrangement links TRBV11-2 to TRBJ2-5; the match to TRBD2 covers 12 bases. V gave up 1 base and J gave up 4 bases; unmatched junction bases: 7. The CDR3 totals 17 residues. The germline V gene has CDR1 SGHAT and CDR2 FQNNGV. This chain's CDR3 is CASSLGGWTSGVETQYF. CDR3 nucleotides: TGTGCCAGCAGCTTAGGGGGATGGACTAGCGGGGTAGAGACCCAGTACTTC. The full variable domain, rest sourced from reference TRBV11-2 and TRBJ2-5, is EAGVAQSPRYKIIEKRQSVAFWCNPISGHATLYWYQQILGQGPKLLIQFQNNGVVDDSQLPKDRFSAERLKGVDSTLKIQPAKLEDSAVYLCASSLGGWTSGVETQYFGPGTRLLVL.

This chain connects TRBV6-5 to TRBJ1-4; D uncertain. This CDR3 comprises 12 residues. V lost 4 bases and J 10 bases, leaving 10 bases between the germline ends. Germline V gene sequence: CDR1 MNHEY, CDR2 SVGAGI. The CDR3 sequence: CASSSQVGKLFF. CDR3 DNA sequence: TGTGCCAGCAGTTCCCAAGTTGGAAAACTGTTTTTT.

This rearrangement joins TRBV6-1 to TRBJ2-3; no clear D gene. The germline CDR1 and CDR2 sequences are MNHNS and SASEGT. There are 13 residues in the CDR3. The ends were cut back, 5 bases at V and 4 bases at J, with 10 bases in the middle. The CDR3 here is CASSRDPPDTQYF. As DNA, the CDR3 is TGTGCCAGCAGTCGTGACCCCCCAGATACGCAGTATTTT.

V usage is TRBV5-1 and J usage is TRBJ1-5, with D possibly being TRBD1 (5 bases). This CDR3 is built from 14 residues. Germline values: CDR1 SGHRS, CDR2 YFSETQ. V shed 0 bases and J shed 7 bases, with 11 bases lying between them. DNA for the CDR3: TGCGCCAGCAGCTTGGCCGCAGGGTTCCAGCCCCAGCATTTT. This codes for CASSLAAGFQPQHF.

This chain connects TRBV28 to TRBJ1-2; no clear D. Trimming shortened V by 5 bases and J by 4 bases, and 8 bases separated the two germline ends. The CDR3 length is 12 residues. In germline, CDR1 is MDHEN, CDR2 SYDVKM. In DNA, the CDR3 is TGTGCCAGCAGTACAGCCGTCTATGGCTACACCTTC. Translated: CASSTAVYGYTF.

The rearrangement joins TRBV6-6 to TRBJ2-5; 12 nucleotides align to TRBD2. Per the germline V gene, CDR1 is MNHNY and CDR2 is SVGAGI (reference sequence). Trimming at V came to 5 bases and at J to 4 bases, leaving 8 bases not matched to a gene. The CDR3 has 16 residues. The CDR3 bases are TGTGCCAGCAGTGTTCCTAGCGGGGGGGCCAGAGAGACCCAGTACTTC. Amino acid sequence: CASSVPSGGARETQYF.

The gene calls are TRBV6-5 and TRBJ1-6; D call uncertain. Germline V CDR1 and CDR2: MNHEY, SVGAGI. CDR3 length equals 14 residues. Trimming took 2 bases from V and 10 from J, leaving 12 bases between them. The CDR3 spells CASSYVQTRSPLHF. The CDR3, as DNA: TGTGCCAGCAGTTACGTCCAGACTCGGTCACCCCTCCACTTT.

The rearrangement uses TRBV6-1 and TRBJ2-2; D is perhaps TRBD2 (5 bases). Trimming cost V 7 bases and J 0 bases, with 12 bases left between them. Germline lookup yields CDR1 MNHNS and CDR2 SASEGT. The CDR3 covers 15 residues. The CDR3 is CASKRANTNTGELFF. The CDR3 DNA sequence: TGTGCCAGCAAGAGGGCCAACACGAACACCGGGGAGCTGTTTTTT.

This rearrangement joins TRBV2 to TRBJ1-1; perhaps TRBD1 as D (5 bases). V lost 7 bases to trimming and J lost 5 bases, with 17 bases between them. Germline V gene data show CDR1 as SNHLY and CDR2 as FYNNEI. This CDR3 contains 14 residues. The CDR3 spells CASITTEGITEAFF. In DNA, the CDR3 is TGTGCCAGCATCACGACGGAGGGGATAACTGAAGCTTTCTTT.

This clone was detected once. The CDR3 DNA sequence: TGTGCCAGCTCACGCCAATACGAGCAGTACTTC. It codes for CASSRQYEQYF. V usage is TRBV18 and J usage is TRBJ2-7; D remains unclear. The CDR3 runs to 11 residues. Trimming pared 4 bases from V and 4 bases from J, leaving 5 bases between. The germline CDR1 and CDR2 sequences are KGHSH and LQKENI.

In DNA form, the CDR3 reads TGTGCCAGCAGTAGTTGGACTAGCGGGGGAAATGAGCAGTTCTTC. This translates into CASSSWTSGGNEQFF. This chain links TRBV27 with TRBJ2-1, with TRBD2 identical over 13 bases. CDR3 length equals 15 residues. CDR1 is MNHEY and CDR2 is SMNVEV in the germline V gene (reference sequence). With 5 bases clipped from V and 7 bases from J, the junction kept 5 bases outside the gene matches.